Sequencing of this T cell receptor (beta chain) was carried out in a study of blood T cell repertoires in COVID-19. As for the study in general: COVID-19 samples collected from the United States, Italy and Spain covered acute and convalescent phases. The analysed material was cDNA or gDNA that came from T cells, B-cell-depleted T cells, or PBMCs.

This clone turned up a few times. Sequenced by immunoSEQ multiplex PCR; TCRdb stores in-frame clones only, minus some. The profile covers under 200,000 clones, with approximately 87% appearing a single time and roughly 3.9% taken by the ten largest. The CDR3 runs 13 residues. Germline CDR1 reads SQVTM; CDR2 reads ANQGSEA. V dropped 7 bases and J dropped 7; count of bases not matched to a gene: 8. This receptor was taken from a man aged 18 to 29 with active or convalescent COVID-19. The chain combines TRBV29-1 with TRBJ1-2, with 11 bases matching TRBD1. Sequenced input: peripheral blood. DNA of the CDR3: TGCAGCGCCGGGACAGGGGGAATTTTTGGCTACACCTTC. Encoded protein: CSAGTGGIFGYTF.